The 10 T cell receptor beta chains below were found in one sample sequenced in a study of blood T cells in healthy people across ages (dated by TCRdb to the mid-2010s). Library preparation employed 5' RACE. The sequencer was an Illumina HiSeq 2500. A second PCR of about 6 to 11 cycles was run with a J-beta primer mix and a sample-barcoded 5' primer. Clones were called with MiXCR by TCRdb after fastp trimmed the public reads at Q25, and only in-frame beta chains were retained. Each entry is one CDR3 protein sequence, shown with its most common DNA and genes. For this sample there are around 1.7 million distinct CDR3 sequences; 28% appear just once. The ten largest account for 6.5% to 8.5% of the sample. The specimen was blood. These receptors all stem from a woman aged 25 to 39 in good health.

V gene TRBV30 combines with J gene TRBJ1-1; TRBD1 agrees at 7 bases. Per germline, CDR1 GTSNPN and CDR2 SVGIG (reference sequence). The CDR3 extends over 13 amino acids. The V and J ends lost 5 bases and 5 bases, in that order; junction bases with no gene match: 8. The CDR3 nucleotides read TGTGCCTGGCCGGGACAGAGTTATACTGAAGCTTTCTTT. It specifies CAWPGQSYTEAFF.

Ten or more counts support this clonotype. This sequence joins TRBV12-3 or TRBV12-4 and TRBJ2-1; TRBD2 aligns across 7 bases. J gave up 1 base and V 5 bases, and 11 bases lay outside the gene matches. The CDR3 covers 17 residues. The DNA for the CDR3 is TGTGCCAGCAGTCTAGGATGCGGGAGCTGGTCCTACAATGAGCAGTTCTTC. Translating it yields CASSLGCGSWSYNEQFF.

The chain recombines TRBV12-3 or TRBV12-4 with TRBJ2-1; the D gene is possibly TRBD2 (7 bases). V lost 5 bases and J 9 bases, leaving 20 bases between the germline ends. The CDR3 runs 15 residues. The DNA for the CDR3 is TGTGCCAGCAGTCTGGACGGGGGGCGGGGTAGTGAGCAGTTCTTC. The encoded protein is CASSLDGGRGSEQFF.

This clonotype showed up just a few times. V is TRBV7-9 and J is TRBJ1-2, with D unclear. Trimming left V 3 bases short and J 3 bases short, with 14 bases between. The germline gives CDR1 SEHNR, CDR2 FQNEAQ (reference sequence). The CDR3 sequence is 15 residues long. The CDR3 DNA reads TGTGCCAGCAGCTTGATGTTGGGTATCGACTATGGCTACACCTTC. It encodes CASSLMLGIDYGYTF.

This clonotype was recorded a few times. The V call is TRBV29-1, the J call TRBJ2-1; D is perhaps TRBD1 (5 bases). The germline CDR1 and CDR2 sequences are SQVTM and ANQGSEA. The V end lost 7 bases, the J end lost 1 base, and 8 bases lay between the germline ends. The CDR3 runs 12 residues. DNA for the CDR3: TGCAGCGCCGACAGTTCCTACAATGAGCAGTTCTTC. It yields the protein CSADSSYNEQFF.

This chain links TRBV20-1 with TRBJ2-1; 7 bases line up with TRBD2. The V and J ends lost 6 bases and 7 bases, in that order; junction bases with no gene match: 9. Germline V lookup: CDR1 DFQATT, CDR2 SNEGSKA (reference sequence). The CDR3 is 13 amino acids. The CDR3 loop reads CSARKREVNEQFF. CDR3 bases: TGCAGTGCCAGAAAACGGGAGGTGAATGAGCAGTTCTTC.

This chain uses TRBV5-8 with TRBJ1-6; possible D gene TRBD1, 5 bases. The germline V gene has CDR1 SGHTS and CDR2 YDEGEE. The CDR3 length is 14 residues. With 1 base removed from V and 10 bases from J, the gap between germline ends came to 12 bases. The CDR3 loop is CASSLLSRDSPLHF. The CDR3 DNA reads TGTGCCAGCAGCTTGCTCTCCAGGGACTCACCCCTCCACTTT.

In this sample, this clonotype turned up many times. The chain joins TRBV5-1 to TRBJ2-7; 8 bases match TRBD2. CDR1 SGHRS and CDR2 YFSETQ come from the germline V gene. V lost 0 bases to trimming and J lost 3 bases; unmatched junction nucleotides: 2. The CDR3 has 14 amino acids. The CDR3 bases are TGCGCCAGCAGCTTGGACGGGGGGGTCTACGAGCAGTACTTC. It specifies CASSLDGGVYEQYF.

This chain connects TRBV2 to TRBJ2-3, with D perhaps matching TRBD1 or TRBD2 (5 bases each). The germline CDR1 and CDR2 sequences are SNHLY and FYNNEI. Trimming took off 2 bases at V and 8 bases at J, with 17 bases between the two ends. The CDR3 is 15 amino acids. The CDR3 is CASSERGALGGTQYF. In DNA form, the CDR3 reads TGTGCCAGCAGTGAAAGGGGCGCTCTCGGAGGTACGCAGTATTTT.

This clonotype came up many times. CDR3 sequence (DNA): TGTGCCAGCAGTTTATGGGGCGGGAGCTCCTACGAGCAGTACTTC. Protein sequence: CASSLWGGSSYEQYF. The chain couples TRBV27 to TRBJ2-7; 7 nucleotides align to TRBD2. CDR3 length: 15 amino acids. Germline assignment: CDR1 MNHEY and CDR2 SMNVEV (reference sequence). J was trimmed by 0 bases and V by 1 base; bases with no gene match: 3.